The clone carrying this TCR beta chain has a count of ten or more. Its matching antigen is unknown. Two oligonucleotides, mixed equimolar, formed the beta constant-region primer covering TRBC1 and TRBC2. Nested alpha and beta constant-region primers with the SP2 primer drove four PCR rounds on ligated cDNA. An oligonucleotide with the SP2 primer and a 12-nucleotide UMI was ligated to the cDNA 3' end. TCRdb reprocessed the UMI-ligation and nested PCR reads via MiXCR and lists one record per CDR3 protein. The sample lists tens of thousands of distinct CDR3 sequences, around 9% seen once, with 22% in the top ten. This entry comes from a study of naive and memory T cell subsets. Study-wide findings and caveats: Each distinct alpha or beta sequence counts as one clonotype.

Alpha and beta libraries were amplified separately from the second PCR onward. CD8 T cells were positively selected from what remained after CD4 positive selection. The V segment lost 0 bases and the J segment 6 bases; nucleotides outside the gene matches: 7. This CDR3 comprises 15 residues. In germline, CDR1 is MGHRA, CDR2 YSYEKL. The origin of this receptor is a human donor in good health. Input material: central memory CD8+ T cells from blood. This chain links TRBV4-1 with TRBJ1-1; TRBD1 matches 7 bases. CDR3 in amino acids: CASSQEAGGLSEAFF. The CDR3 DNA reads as TGCGCCAGCAGCCAAGAAGCAGGGGGTCTCTCTGAAGCTTTCTTT.